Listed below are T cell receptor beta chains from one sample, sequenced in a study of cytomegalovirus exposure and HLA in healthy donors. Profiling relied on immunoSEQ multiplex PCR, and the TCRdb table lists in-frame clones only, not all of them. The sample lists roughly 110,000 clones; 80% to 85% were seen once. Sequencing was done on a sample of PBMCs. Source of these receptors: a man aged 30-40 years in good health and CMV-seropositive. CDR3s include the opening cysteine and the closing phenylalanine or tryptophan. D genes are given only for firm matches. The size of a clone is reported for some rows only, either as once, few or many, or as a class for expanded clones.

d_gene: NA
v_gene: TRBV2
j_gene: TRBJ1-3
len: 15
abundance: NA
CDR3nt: TGTGCCAGCAGTGACGGAGTGAGGTCTGGAAACACCATATATTTT
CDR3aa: CASSDGVRSGNTIYF

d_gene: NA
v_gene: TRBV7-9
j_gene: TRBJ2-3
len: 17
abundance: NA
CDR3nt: TGTGCCAGCAGCTTAGTTCGGGGGGCACCTAGCACAGATACGCAGTATTTT
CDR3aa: CASSLVRGAPSTDTQYF

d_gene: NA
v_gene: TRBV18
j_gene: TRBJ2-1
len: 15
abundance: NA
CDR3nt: TGTGCCAGCTCACCACGTGTGCAACCAGACAATGAGCAGTTCTTC
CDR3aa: CASSPRVQPDNEQFF

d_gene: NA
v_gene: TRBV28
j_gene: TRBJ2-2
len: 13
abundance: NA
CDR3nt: TGTGCCAGCCAGACAGGGAACACCGGGGAGCTGTTTTTT
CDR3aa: CASQTGNTGELFF

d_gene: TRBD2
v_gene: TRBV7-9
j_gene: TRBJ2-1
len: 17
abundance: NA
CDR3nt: TGTGCCAGCAGCTTCTCGACTAGCGGGGGGGCAGGGTATGAGCAGTTCTTC
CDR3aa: CASSFSTSGGAGYEQFF

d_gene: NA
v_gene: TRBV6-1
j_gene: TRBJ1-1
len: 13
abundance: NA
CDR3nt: TGTGCCAGCAGTGTGACAGCTAACACTGAAGCTTTCTTT
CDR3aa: CASSVTANTEAFF

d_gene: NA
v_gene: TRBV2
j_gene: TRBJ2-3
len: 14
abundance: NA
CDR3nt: TGTGCCAGCAGCCTCACCAGGATCCCAGATACGCAGTATTTT
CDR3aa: CASSLTRIPDTQYF

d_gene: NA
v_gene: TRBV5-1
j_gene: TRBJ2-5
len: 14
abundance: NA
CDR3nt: TGCGCCAGCAGCTTGGATTCAGGGCGGGAGACCCAGTACTTC
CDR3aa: CASSLDSGRETQYF

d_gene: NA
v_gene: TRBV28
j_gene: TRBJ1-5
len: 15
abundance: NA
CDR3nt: TGTGCCAGCAGTTTTGCAGGGTCGACTAATCAGCCCCAGCATTTT
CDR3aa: CASSFAGSTNQPQHF

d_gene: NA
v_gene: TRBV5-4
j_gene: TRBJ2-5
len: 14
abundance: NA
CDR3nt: TGTGCCAGCAGTATTGGACAGCCCCAAGAGACCCAGTACTTC
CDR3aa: CASSIGQPQETQYF

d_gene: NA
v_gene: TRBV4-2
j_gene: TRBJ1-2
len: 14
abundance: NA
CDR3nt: TGTGCCAGCAGCCAAGAGAGGGTGTACTATGGCTACACCTTC
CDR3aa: CASSQERVYYGYTF

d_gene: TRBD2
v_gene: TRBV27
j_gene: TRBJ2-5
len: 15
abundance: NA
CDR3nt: TGTGCCAGCAGGACGGGGACTAGCGGGAGTGAGACCCAGTACTTC
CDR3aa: CASRTGTSGSETQYF

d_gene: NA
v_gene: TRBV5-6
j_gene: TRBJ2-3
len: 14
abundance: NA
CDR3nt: TGTGCCAGCAGCTTGGGGCCAGCGGCAGATACGCAGTATTTT
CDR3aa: CASSLGPAADTQYF

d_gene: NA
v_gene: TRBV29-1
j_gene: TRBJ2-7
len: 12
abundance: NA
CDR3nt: TGCAGCGTACAAGGAGCGAACTACGAGCAGTACTTC
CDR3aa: CSVQGANYEQYF

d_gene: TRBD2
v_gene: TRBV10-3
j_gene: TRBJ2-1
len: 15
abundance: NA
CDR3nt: TGTGCCATCAGTGCCGCCCCGGGGGGTACGAATGAGCAGTTCTTC
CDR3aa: CAISAAPGGTNEQFF

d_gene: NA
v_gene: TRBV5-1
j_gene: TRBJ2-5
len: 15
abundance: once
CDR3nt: TGCGCCAGCAGCTCGGGGGACAGCTACCAAGAGACCCAGTACTTC
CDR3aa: CASSSGDSYQETQYF

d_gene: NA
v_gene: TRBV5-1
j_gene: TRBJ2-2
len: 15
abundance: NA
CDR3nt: TGCGCCAGCAGCTTGGGGACAACGAACACCGGGGAGCTGTTTTTT
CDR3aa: CASSLGTTNTGELFF

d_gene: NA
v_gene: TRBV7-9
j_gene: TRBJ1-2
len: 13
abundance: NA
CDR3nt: TGTGCCAGCAGCTTGCCGGGTAACTATGGCTACACCTTC
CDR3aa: CASSLPGNYGYTF

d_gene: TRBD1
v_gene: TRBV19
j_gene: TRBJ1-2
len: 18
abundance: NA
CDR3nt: TGTGCCAGTAGTACAAACCGGGACAGAAGGGTTGGCAACTATGGCTACACCTTC
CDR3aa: CASSTNRDRRVGNYGYTF

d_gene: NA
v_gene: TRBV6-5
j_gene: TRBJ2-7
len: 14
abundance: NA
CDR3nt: TGTGCCAGCAGTTACTTTTTTCCAGGTACCGAGCAGTACTTC
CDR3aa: CASSYFFPGTEQYF

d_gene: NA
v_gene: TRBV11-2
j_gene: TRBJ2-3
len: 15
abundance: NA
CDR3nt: TGTGCCAGCAGCCTACAAGGGGACTTCACAGATACGCAGTATTTT
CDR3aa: CASSLQGDFTDTQYF

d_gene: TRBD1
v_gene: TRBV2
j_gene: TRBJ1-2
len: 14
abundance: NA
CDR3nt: TGTGCCAGCAAAGGACAGGCCCTTAACTATGGCTACACCTTC
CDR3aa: CASKGQALNYGYTF

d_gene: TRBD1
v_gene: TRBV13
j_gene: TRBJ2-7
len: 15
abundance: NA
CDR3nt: TGTGCCAGCAGCCACTCCGGGACAGTGACCTACGAGCAGTACTTC
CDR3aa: CASSHSGTVTYEQYF

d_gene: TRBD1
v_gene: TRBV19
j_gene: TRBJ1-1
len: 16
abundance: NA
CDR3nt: TGTGCCAGTAGTATTTGGCAGGGGGCCCTGAACACTGAAGCTTTCTTT
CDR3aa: CASSIWQGALNTEAFF

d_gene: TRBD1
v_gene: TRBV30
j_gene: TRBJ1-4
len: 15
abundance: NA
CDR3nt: TGTGCCTGGAAGGGGACAGGGGATTATAATGAAAAACTGTTTTTT
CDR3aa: CAWKGTGDYNEKLFF

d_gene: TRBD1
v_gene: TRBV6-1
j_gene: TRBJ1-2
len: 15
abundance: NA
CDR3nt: TGTGCCAGCAGTGAAGCAGACAGGGGTCTCTATGGCTACACCTTC
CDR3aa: CASSEADRGLYGYTF

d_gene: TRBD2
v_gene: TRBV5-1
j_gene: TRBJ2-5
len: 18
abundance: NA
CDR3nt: TGCGCCAGCAGCTTGGCAGTGCGGGCTAGCGGGAGGGGTGAGACCCAGTACTTC
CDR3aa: CASSLAVRASGRGETQYF

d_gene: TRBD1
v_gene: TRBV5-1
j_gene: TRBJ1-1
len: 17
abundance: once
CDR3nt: TGCGCCAGCAGCTTGTGGCAGGGGGCGAGGGAGAGGACTGAAGCTTTCTTT
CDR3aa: CASSLWQGARERTEAFF

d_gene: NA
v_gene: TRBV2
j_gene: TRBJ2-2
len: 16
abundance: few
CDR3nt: TGTGCCAGCAAGTCGGGGGGCCAACGGGACACCGGGGAGCTGTTTTTT
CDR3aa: CASKSGGQRDTGELFF

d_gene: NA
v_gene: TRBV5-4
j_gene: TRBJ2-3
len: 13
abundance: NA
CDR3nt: TGTGCCAGCAGCCCTATTAACACAGATACGCAGTATTTT
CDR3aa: CASSPINTDTQYF

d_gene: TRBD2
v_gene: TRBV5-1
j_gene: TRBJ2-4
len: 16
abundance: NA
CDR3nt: TGCGCCAGCAGCGGCGGGACTAGCGGGACTGAAAACATTCAGTACTTC
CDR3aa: CASSGGTSGTENIQYF

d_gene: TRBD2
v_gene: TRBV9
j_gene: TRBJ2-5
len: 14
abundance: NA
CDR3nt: TGTGCCAGCAGTTCTAGCGGGCAACGAGGGGCCCAGTACTTC
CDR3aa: CASSSSGQRGAQYF

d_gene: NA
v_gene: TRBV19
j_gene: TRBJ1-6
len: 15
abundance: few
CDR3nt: TGTGCCAGTAGTATAATTGGAGGGTCGGATTCACCCCTCCACTTT
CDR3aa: CASSIIGGSDSPLHF

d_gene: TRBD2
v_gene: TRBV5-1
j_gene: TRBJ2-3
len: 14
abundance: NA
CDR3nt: TGCGCCAGCAGCCCGGGGACTAGCGGGGATACGCAGTATTTT
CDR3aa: CASSPGTSGDTQYF

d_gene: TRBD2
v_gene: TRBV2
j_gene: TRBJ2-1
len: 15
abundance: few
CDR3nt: TGTGCCAGCAGTGTTAGCGGGGGCTCCTACAATGAGCAGTTCTTC
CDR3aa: CASSVSGGSYNEQFF

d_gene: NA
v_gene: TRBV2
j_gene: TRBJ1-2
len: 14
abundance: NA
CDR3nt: TGTGCCAGCAGCAAGCGACAGGATTTGGATGGCTACACCTTC
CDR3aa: CASSKRQDLDGYTF

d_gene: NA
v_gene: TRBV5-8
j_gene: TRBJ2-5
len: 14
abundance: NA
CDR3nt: TGTGCCAGCTTCCCCCAGGGCGCCAGAGAGACCCAGTACTTC
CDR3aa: CASFPQGARETQYF

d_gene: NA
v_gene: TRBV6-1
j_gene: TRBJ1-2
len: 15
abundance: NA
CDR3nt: TGTGCCAGCAGTGAACAGGGGAGCCCTGAGGATGGCTACACCTTC
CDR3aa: CASSEQGSPEDGYTF

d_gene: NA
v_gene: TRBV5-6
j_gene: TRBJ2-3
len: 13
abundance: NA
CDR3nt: TGTGCCAGCAGCTTGAGCTACACAGATACGCAGTATTTT
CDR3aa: CASSLSYTDTQYF

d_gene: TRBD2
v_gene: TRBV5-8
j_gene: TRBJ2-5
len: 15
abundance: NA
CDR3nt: TGTGCCAGCAGCCCCGGGACTAGCGGGAGGAAGACCCAGTACTTC
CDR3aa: CASSPGTSGRKTQYF

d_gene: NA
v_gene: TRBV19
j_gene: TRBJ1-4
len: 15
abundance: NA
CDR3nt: TGTGCCAGTAGAGGTACTAGAACGATCAGGGAAAAACTGTTTTTT
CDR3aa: CASRGTRTIREKLFF

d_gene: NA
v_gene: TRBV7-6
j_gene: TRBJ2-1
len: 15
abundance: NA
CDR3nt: TGTGCCAGCAGCTTAGCGCGTAGCGGACACAATGAGCAGTTCTTC
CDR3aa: CASSLARSGHNEQFF

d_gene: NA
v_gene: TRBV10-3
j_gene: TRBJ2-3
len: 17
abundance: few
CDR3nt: TGTGCCATCAGTGTCGGCCGAACAGGGTCCCTCACAGATACGCAGTATTTT
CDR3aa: CAISVGRTGSLTDTQYF

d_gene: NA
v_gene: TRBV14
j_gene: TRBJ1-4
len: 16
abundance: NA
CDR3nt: TGTGCCAGCAGCCGTTCAACAGGGAGGGTGGGAGAAAAACTGTTTTTT
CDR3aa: CASSRSTGRVGEKLFF

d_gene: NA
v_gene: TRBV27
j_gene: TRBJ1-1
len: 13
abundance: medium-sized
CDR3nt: TGTGCCAGCAGTCACACCGCACAGGATGAAGCTTTCTTT
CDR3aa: CASSHTAQDEAFF

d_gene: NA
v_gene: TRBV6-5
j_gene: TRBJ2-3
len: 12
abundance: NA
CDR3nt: TGTGCCAGCAGGGGCCTCACAGATACGCAGTATTTT
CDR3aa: CASRGLTDTQYF

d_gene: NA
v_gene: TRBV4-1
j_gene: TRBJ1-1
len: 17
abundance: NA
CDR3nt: TGCGCCAGCAGCCAAGTGGGGGGGGAAGGGGGTTGGACTGAAGCTTTCTTT
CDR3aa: CASSQVGGEGGWTEAFF

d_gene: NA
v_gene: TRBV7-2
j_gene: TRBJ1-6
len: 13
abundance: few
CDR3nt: TGTGCCAGCAGCTTATCGGGACTTGCACCCCTCCACTTT
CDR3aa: CASSLSGLAPLHF

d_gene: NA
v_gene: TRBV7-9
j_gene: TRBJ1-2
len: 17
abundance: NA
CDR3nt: TGTTCCAGCAGCCCCAAGGCCTCGGGGGGCCCAATCTATGGCTACACCTTC
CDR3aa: CSSSPKASGGPIYGYTF